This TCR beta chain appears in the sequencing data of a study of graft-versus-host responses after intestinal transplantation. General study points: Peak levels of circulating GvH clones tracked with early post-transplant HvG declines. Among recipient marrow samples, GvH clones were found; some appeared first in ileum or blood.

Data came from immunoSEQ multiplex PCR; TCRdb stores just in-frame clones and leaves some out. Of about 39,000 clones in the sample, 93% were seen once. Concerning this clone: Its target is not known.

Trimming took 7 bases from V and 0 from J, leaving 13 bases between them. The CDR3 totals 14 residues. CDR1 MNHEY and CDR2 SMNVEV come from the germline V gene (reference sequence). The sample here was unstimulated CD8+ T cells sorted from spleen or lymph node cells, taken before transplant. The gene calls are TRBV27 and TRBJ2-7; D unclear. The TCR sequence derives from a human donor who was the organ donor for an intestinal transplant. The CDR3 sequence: CASTPGLGSYEQYF. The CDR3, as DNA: TGTGCCAGCACCCCAGGATTGGGCTCCTACGAGCAGTACTTC.